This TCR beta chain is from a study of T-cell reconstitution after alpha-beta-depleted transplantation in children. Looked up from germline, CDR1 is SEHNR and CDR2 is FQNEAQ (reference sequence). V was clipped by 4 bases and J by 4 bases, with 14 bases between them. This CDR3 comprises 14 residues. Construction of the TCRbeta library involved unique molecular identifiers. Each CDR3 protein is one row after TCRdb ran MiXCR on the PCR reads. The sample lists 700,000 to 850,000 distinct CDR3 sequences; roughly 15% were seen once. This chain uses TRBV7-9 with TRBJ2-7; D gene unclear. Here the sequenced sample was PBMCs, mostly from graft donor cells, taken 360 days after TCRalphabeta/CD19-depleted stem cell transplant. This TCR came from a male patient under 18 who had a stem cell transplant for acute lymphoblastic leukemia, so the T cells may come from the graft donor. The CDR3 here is CASSSLYQSYEQYF. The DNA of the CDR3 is TGTGCCAGCAGCTCCCTTTACCAGTCATACGAGCAGTACTTC.